This TCR beta chain was obtained from a study of blood T cell repertoires in COVID-19. Overall study context: COVID-19 samples from acute and convalescent phases originated in the United States, Italy and Spain. Sources were T cells, B-cell-depleted T cells, or PBMCs; the material itself was cDNA or gDNA.

V was cut by 1 base and J by 4 bases, with 19 bases left in between. Looked up from germline, CDR1 is MGHRA and CDR2 is YSYEKL. The CDR3 runs 17 residues. Authors' methods: The assay estimated nucleated cells by amplifying reference gene primers. Profiling relied on immunoSEQ multiplex PCR, and the TCRdb table lists in-frame clones only, not all of them. V and J calls and clone size come straight from that table; D and trimming were deduced from the DNA. This table has about 110,000 clones, about four fifths appearing once. The sample holds a few counts of this clone. The V call is TRBV4-1, the J call TRBJ1-2; D is undetermined. This clonotype was sampled from a woman aged 55-69 years with acute or convalescent COVID-19. The sample was peripheral blood. CDR3 sequence: CASSQGAGVFNSYGYTF. DNA of the CDR3: TGCGCCAGCAGCCAAGGGGCGGGAGTTTTTAACTCCTATGGCTACACCTTC.